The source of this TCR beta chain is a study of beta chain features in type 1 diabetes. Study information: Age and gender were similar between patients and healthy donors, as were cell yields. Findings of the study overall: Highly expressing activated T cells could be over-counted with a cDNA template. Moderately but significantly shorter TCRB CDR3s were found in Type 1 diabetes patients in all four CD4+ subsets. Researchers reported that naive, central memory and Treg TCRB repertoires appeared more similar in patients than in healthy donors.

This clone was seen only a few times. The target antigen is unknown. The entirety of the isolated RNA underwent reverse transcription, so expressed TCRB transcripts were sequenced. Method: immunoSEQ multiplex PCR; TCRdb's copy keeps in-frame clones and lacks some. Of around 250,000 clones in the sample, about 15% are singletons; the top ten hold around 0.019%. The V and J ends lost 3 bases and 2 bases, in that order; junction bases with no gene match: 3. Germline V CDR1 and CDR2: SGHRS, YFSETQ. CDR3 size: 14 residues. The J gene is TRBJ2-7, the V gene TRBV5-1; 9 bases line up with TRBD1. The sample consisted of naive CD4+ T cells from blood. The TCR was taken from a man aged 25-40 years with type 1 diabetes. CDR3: CASSSGQGPYEQYF. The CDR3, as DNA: TGCGCCAGCAGCTCGGGACAGGGTCCCTACGAGCAGTACTTC.